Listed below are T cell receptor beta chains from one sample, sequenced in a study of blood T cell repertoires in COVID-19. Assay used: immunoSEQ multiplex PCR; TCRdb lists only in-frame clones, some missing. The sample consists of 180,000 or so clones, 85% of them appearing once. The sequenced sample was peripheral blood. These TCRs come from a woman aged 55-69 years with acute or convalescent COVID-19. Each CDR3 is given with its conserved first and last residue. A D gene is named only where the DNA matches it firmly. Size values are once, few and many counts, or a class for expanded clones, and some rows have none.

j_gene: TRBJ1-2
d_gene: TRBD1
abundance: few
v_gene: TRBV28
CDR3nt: TGTGCCAGCAGTCTCGCTAGAAGGGGACAGTGGGGCTACACCTTC
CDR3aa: CASSLARRGQWGYTF

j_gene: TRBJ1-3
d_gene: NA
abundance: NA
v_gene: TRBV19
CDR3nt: TGTGCCAGTAGTAATGAGGCGGTTTCTGGAAACACCATATATTTT
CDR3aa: CASSNEAVSGNTIYF

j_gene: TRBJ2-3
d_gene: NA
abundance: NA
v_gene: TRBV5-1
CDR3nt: TGCGCCAGCAGCTTGAGGACTGTCGAGGGAGATACGCAGTATTTT
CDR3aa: CASSLRTVEGDTQYF

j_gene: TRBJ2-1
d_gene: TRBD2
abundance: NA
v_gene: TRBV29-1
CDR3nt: TGCAGCGTTGATGGCGGGAGCGCCTACAATGAGCAGTTCTTC
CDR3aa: CSVDGGSAYNEQFF

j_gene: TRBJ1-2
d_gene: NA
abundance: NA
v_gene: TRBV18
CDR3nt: TGTGCCAGCTCACCAAACGTAGACAGCTATGGCTACACCTTC
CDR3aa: CASSPNVDSYGYTF

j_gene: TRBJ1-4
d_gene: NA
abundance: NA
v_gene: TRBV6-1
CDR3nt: TGTGCCAGCAGTGAAGTTCAGAGCGGGAAACTGTTTTTT
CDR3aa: CASSEVQSGKLFF

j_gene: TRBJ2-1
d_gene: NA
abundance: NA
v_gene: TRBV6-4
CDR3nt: TGTGCCAGCAGTGAGAGAGCCCGGGGGGCCCGCTCCTACAATGAGCAGTTCTTC
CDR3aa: CASSERARGARSYNEQFF

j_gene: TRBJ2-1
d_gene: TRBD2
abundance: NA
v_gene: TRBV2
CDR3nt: TGTGCCAGCGCGACTAGCGGTCGACTCAATGAGCAGTTCTTC
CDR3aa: CASATSGRLNEQFF

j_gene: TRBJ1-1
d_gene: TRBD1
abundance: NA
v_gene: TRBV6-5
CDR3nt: TGTGCCAGCAGTTACGGTAGGACAGGGGGAACTGAAGCTTTCTTT
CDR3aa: CASSYGRTGGTEAFF

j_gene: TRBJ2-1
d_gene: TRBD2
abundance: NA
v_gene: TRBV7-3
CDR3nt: TGTGCCAGCAGCTCGAGGACTAGCGGGAGCCGAATCGAGCAGTTCTTC
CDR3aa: CASSSRTSGSRIEQFF

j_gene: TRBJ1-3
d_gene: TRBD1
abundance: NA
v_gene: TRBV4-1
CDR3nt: TGCGCCAGCAGCCCAGAGGACAGGGATGGAAACACCATATATTTT
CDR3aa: CASSPEDRDGNTIYF

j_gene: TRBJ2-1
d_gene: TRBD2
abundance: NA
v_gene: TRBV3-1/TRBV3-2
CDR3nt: TGTGCCAGCAGCCACGGGAGGCACTACAATGAGCAGTTCTTC
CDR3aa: CASSHGRHYNEQFF

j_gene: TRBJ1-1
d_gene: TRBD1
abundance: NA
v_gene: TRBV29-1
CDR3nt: TGCAGCGGTACCCGGGACAGAGACACTGAAGCTTTCTTT
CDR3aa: CSGTRDRDTEAFF

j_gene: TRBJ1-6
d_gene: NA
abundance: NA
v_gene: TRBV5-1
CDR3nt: TGCGCCAGCAGCTTGGATGGAGTTCGTTCACCCCTCCACTTT
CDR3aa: CASSLDGVRSPLHF

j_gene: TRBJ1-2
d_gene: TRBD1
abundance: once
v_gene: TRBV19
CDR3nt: TGTGCCAGTAGGATCGGGACAGGGGGCGACGGCTACACCTTC
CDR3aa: CASRIGTGGDGYTF

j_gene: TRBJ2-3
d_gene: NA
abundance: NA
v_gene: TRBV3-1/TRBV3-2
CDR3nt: TGTGCCAGCAGCTACCACTCAGATACGCAGTATTTT
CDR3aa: CASSYHSDTQYF

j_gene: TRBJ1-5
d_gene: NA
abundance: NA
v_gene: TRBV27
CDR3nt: TGTGCCAGCAGAGATGGGGTCAGGGGAGACAATCAGCCCCAGCATTTT
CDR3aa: CASRDGVRGDNQPQHF

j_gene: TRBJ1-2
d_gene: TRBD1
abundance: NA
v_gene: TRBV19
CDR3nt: TGTGCCAGTAGTCCCGACAGGGCCTATGGCTACACCTTC
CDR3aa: CASSPDRAYGYTF

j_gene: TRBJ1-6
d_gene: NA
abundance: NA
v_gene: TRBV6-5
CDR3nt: TGTGCCAGCAGTTATCAGGGAGGTTCACCCCTCCACTTT
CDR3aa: CASSYQGGSPLHF

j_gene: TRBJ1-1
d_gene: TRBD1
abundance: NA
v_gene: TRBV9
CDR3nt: TGTGCCAGCAGCGCCCCCGGACAGGGGGCTGAAGCTTTCTTT
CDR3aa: CASSAPGQGAEAFF

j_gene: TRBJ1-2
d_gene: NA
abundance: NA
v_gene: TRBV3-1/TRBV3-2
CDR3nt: TGTGCCAGCAGCTCAGTCCGGGGGGACTATGGCTACACCTTC
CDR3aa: CASSSVRGDYGYTF

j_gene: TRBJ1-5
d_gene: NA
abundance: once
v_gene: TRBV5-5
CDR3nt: TGTGCCAGCAGCTTGGTTGGGCAGAGCAATCAGCCCCAGCATTTT
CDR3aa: CASSLVGQSNQPQHF

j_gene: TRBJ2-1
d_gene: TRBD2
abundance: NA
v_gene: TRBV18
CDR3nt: TGTGCCAGCTCACCACGATCTAGCGGGAGCTTTTCTGAGCAGTTCTTC
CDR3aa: CASSPRSSGSFSEQFF

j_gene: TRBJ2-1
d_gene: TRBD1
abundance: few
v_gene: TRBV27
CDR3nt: TGTGCCAGCAGTCCTGCTTACGACAGGGGGAACAATGAGCAGTTCTTC
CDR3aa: CASSPAYDRGNNEQFF

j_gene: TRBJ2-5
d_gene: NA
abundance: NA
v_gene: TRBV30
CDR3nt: TGTGCCTGGAGTGTACGGAGGTTGGCCAAAGAGACCCAGTACTTC
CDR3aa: CAWSVRRLAKETQYF

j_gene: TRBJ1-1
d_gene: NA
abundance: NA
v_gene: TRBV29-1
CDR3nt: TGCAGCGTTCCCCGGTCGAACACTGAAGCTTTCTTT
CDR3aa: CSVPRSNTEAFF

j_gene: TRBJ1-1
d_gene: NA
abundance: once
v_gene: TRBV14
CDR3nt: TGTGCCAGCAGCCAAGATGGGCGGGGGGTTGAAGCTTTCTTT
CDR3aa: CASSQDGRGVEAFF

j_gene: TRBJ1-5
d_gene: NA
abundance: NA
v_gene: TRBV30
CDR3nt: TGTGCCTGGAGTAACATGGGACTTCAGCCCCAGCATTTT
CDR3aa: CAWSNMGLQPQHF

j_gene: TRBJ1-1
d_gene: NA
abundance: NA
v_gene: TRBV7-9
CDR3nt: TGTGCCAGCAGCCCCACAGAAGACACTGAAGCTTTCTTT
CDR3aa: CASSPTEDTEAFF

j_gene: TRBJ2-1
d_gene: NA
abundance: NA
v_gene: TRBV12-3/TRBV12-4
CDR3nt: TGTGCCAGCAGTTTCTTTACTGCCAATGAGCAGTTCTTC
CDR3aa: CASSFFTANEQFF

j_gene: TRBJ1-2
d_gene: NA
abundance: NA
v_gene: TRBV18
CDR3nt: TGTGCCAGCTCACCGACGGGGGGATGGGGCTACACCTTC
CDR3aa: CASSPTGGWGYTF

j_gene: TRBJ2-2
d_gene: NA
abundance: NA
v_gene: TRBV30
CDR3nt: TGTGCCTGGAGCCTTACACCCATGAACACCGGGGAGCTGTTTTTT
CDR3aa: CAWSLTPMNTGELFF

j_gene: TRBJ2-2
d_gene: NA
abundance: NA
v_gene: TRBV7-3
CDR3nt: TGTGCCAGCAGCTTAGGGCTTAACACCGGGGAGCTGTTTTTT
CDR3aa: CASSLGLNTGELFF

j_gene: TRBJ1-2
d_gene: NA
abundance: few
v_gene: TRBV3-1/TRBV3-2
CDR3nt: TGTGCCAGCAGCCAGGAGCCGGATCCAGCCGAGGGCTACACCTTC
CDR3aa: CASSQEPDPAEGYTF

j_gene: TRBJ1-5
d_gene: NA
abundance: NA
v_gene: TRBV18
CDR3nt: TGTGCCAGCTCACTACGAGGTCAGCCCCAGCATTTT
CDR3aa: CASSLRGQPQHF

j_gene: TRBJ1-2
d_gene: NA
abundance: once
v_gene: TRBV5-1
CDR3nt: TGCGCCAGCAGCTTAGACATCCACTATGGCTACACCTTC
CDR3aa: CASSLDIHYGYTF

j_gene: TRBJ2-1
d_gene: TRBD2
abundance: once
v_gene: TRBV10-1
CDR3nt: TGCGCCAGCAGTGCGGCGGGAGGCGATGCTTATGAGCAGTTCTTC
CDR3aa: CASSAAGGDAYEQFF

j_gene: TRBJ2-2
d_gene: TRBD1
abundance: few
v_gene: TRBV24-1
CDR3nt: TGTGCCACCAGTGAGCCGGGACAGGGGAACACCGGGGAGCTGTTTTTT
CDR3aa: CATSEPGQGNTGELFF

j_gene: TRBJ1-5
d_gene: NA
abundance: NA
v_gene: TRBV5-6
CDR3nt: TGTGCCAGCAGCCTGGAGCCTAATCAGCCCCAGCATTTT
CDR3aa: CASSLEPNQPQHF

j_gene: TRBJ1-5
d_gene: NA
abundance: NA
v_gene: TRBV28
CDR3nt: TGTGCCAGCAGTCTCGCAGGGGCTCTCAATCAGCCCCAGCATTTT
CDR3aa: CASSLAGALNQPQHF

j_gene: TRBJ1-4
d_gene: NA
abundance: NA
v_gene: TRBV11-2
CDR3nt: TGTGCCAGCAGCTTAGGCCAGTACGAAAAACTGTTTTTT
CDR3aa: CASSLGQYEKLFF

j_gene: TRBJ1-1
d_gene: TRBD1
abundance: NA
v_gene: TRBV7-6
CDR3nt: TGTGCCAGCAGCACCCGGACAGGGATGAACACTGAAGCTTTCTTT
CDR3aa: CASSTRTGMNTEAFF

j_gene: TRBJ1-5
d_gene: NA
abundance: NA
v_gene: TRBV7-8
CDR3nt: TGTGCCAGCAGCTTACCCGAGGGGCCCCAGCATTTT
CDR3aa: CASSLPEGPQHF

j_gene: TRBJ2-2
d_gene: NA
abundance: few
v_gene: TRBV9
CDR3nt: TGTGCCAGCAGCGTAGGGAGCGGCGGGGAGCTGTTTTTT
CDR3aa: CASSVGSGGELFF

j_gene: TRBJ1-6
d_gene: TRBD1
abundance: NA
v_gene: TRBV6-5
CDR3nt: TGTGCCAGCAAGGGGGCAGAGAATAATTCACCCCTCCACTTT
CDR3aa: CASKGAENNSPLHF